These T cell receptor beta chains were read from a single sample in a study of blood T cell repertoires in COVID-19. The table came from immunoSEQ multiplex PCR; TCRdb's copy has only in-frame clones and leaves some out. The data show around 420,000 clones, approximately 91% seen once. The sequenced sample consisted of PBMCs or T cells enriched from blood (not recorded which). Every receptor here comes from a woman in her forties with acute COVID-19. Each CDR3 is given with its conserved first and last residue. Each record gives: D gene, V gene, J gene, clone size, CDR3 DNA, CDR3 protein. D genes are given only for firm matches. Only part of the rows carry a size: once, few, many, or a class if the clone is expanded.

d_gene: .; v_gene: TRBV9; j_gene: TRBJ2-2; abundance: .; CDR3nt: TGTGCCAGCAGCGTAGCCGGGAACACCGGGGAGCTGTTTTTT; CDR3aa: CASSVAGNTGELFF
d_gene: .; v_gene: TRBV4-1; j_gene: TRBJ1-5; abundance: .; CDR3nt: TGCGCCAGCAGCCAAGGAGATACAGGGAACAATCAGCCCCAGCATTTT; CDR3aa: CASSQGDTGNNQPQHF
d_gene: TRBD1; v_gene: TRBV27; j_gene: TRBJ1-2; abundance: .; CDR3nt: TGTGCCAGCAGTCACCGGGACAGGGAATGCACCTTC; CDR3aa: CASSHRDRECTF
d_gene: TRBD2; v_gene: TRBV6-6; j_gene: TRBJ2-7; abundance: .; CDR3nt: TGTGCCAGCAGTTACCGGACTAGCGGTTCCTACGAGCAGTACTTC; CDR3aa: CASSYRTSGSYEQYF
d_gene: TRBD1; v_gene: TRBV5-6; j_gene: TRBJ1-2; abundance: .; CDR3nt: TGTGCCAGCAGCTCCCCGGGACAGGGGCCCTATGGCTACACCTTC; CDR3aa: CASSSPGQGPYGYTF
d_gene: TRBD1; v_gene: TRBV6-1; j_gene: TRBJ1-5; abundance: .; CDR3nt: TGTGCCAGCAGTGAAGTCAGGGGGAGCAATCAGCCCCAGCATTTT; CDR3aa: CASSEVRGSNQPQHF
d_gene: .; v_gene: TRBV2; j_gene: TRBJ1-5; abundance: .; CDR3nt: TGTGCCAGCAGTGAACTACAGGGCCGAAATCAGCCCCAGCATTTT; CDR3aa: CASSELQGRNQPQHF
d_gene: TRBD1; v_gene: TRBV19; j_gene: TRBJ1-2; abundance: .; CDR3nt: TGTGCCAGTAGCCAACAGGGGGCCAACTATGGCTACACCTTC; CDR3aa: CASSQQGANYGYTF
d_gene: .; v_gene: TRBV18; j_gene: TRBJ1-5; abundance: .; CDR3nt: TGTGCCAGCTCACCACCGAACACGCGGGGTCAGCCCCAGCATTTT; CDR3aa: CASSPPNTRGQPQHF
d_gene: TRBD1; v_gene: TRBV2; j_gene: TRBJ1-5; abundance: .; CDR3nt: TGTGCCAGCAGTGGACAGGGGCCCAATCAGCCCCAGCATTTT; CDR3aa: CASSGQGPNQPQHF
d_gene: TRBD1; v_gene: TRBV29-1; j_gene: TRBJ1-2; abundance: .; CDR3nt: TGCAGCGACCTCTCACCGGGACAGGGAGCCTATGGCTACACCTTC; CDR3aa: CSDLSPGQGAYGYTF
d_gene: TRBD1; v_gene: TRBV27; j_gene: TRBJ1-4; abundance: .; CDR3nt: TGTGCCAGCAGTGGGACAGCTACCCCAACTAATGAAAAACTGTTTTTT; CDR3aa: CASSGTATPTNEKLFF
d_gene: .; v_gene: TRBV7-8; j_gene: TRBJ1-1; abundance: .; CDR3nt: TGTGCCAGCAGCTTACCTGGCGGCATCACTGAAGCTTTCTTT; CDR3aa: CASSLPGGITEAFF
d_gene: TRBD1; v_gene: TRBV30; j_gene: TRBJ1-3; abundance: .; CDR3nt: TGTGCCTGGCAGAAGACAGGGGCTGGAAACACCATATATTTT; CDR3aa: CAWQKTGAGNTIYF
d_gene: TRBD2; v_gene: TRBV5-1; j_gene: TRBJ2-5; abundance: .; CDR3nt: TGCGCCAGCACTAGCGGGGAGACCCAGTACTTC; CDR3aa: CASTSGETQYF
d_gene: .; v_gene: TRBV24-1; j_gene: TRBJ1-2; abundance: .; CDR3nt: TGTGCCACCAGTGATTTACGCGGATATGGCTACACCTTC; CDR3aa: CATSDLRGYGYTF
d_gene: .; v_gene: TRBV5-4; j_gene: TRBJ2-2; abundance: few; CDR3nt: TGTGCCAGCAGCATACGTACGGCGAACACCGGGGAGCTGTTTTTT; CDR3aa: CASSIRTANTGELFF
d_gene: .; v_gene: TRBV30; j_gene: TRBJ1-4; abundance: .; CDR3nt: TGTGCCTGGCGCCCCGGGGAATATAATGAAAAACTGTTTTTT; CDR3aa: CAWRPGEYNEKLFF
d_gene: TRBD2; v_gene: TRBV29-1; j_gene: TRBJ2-7; abundance: .; CDR3nt: TGCAGCGTTTTTTCCCCGAAGACTAGCGGGGAAATTTACGAGCAGTACTTC; CDR3aa: CSVFSPKTSGEIYEQYF
d_gene: .; v_gene: TRBV30; j_gene: TRBJ2-5; abundance: once; CDR3nt: TGTGCCTGGAGTAACAGAGAAGAGACCCAGTACTTC; CDR3aa: CAWSNREETQYF
d_gene: TRBD1; v_gene: TRBV9; j_gene: TRBJ1-2; abundance: .; CDR3nt: TGTGCCAGCAGCGGAGGGTTACAGACAGGGAGTGGGACTTTAGGCTACACCTTC; CDR3aa: CASSGGLQTGSGTLGYTF
d_gene: .; v_gene: TRBV20-1; j_gene: TRBJ1-3; abundance: .; CDR3nt: TGCAGTGCTAGTCAACAGGGCCCCGCGGAGGACACCATATATTTT; CDR3aa: CSASQQGPAEDTIYF
d_gene: TRBD2; v_gene: TRBV5-4; j_gene: TRBJ2-3; abundance: .; CDR3nt: TGTGCCAGCAGCTTGGGGTTTCGGGCTAGCGGCCTAGTCAGCACAGATACGCAGTATTTT; CDR3aa: CASSLGFRASGLVSTDTQYF
d_gene: .; v_gene: TRBV9; j_gene: TRBJ1-1; abundance: .; CDR3nt: TGTGCCAGCAGCGTCCAGGGAGGGCGTACTGAAGCTTTCTTT; CDR3aa: CASSVQGGRTEAFF
d_gene: TRBD2; v_gene: TRBV20-1; j_gene: TRBJ2-7; abundance: few; CDR3nt: TGCAGTGCTTTACTAGCGAGGCAGTACTTC; CDR3aa: CSALLARQYF
d_gene: .; v_gene: TRBV18; j_gene: TRBJ2-1; abundance: .; CDR3nt: TGTGCCAGCTCACCGACCGCACTTCGGGATGAGCAGTTCTTC; CDR3aa: CASSPTALRDEQFF
d_gene: .; v_gene: TRBV14; j_gene: TRBJ1-2; abundance: once; CDR3nt: TGTGCCAGCAGCCAAGTCTATGGAGGGGTTGGCGGCTACACCTTC; CDR3aa: CASSQVYGGVGGYTF
d_gene: .; v_gene: TRBV30; j_gene: TRBJ1-2; abundance: .; CDR3nt: TGTGCCTGGAGTAGGGGCAACTATGGCTACACCTTC; CDR3aa: CAWSRGNYGYTF
d_gene: TRBD1; v_gene: TRBV25-1; j_gene: TRBJ1-1; abundance: .; CDR3nt: TGTGCCAGCAGCCGCTCCGACAGGGGTATGAGGACTGAAGCTTTCTTT; CDR3aa: CASSRSDRGMRTEAFF
d_gene: TRBD1; v_gene: TRBV11-3; j_gene: TRBJ1-1; abundance: .; CDR3nt: TGTGCCAGCAGCTCCGGGACAGGGAACACTGAAGCTTTCTTT; CDR3aa: CASSSGTGNTEAFF
d_gene: TRBD1; v_gene: TRBV18; j_gene: TRBJ1-1; abundance: .; CDR3nt: TGTGCCAGCTCACTCGGCGGGACAGGGACCGAAGCTTTCTTT; CDR3aa: CASSLGGTGTEAFF
d_gene: .; v_gene: TRBV7-9; j_gene: TRBJ2-2; abundance: few; CDR3nt: TGTGCCAGCAGCTTATGGGGCGGGGGCGAAATCACCGGGGAGCTGTTTTTT; CDR3aa: CASSLWGGGEITGELFF
d_gene: .; v_gene: TRBV30; j_gene: TRBJ2-2; abundance: .; CDR3nt: TGTGCCTGGAGTGTATCGTCTTACACCGGGGAGCTGTTTTTT; CDR3aa: CAWSVSSYTGELFF
d_gene: TRBD1; v_gene: TRBV5-1; j_gene: TRBJ1-1; abundance: few; CDR3nt: TGCGCCAGCAGCTTGGACAGGGGAATGAACACTGAAGCTTTCTTT; CDR3aa: CASSLDRGMNTEAFF
d_gene: TRBD1; v_gene: TRBV4-2; j_gene: TRBJ2-7; abundance: .; CDR3nt: TGTGCCAGCAGCCAACGGACAGGGTCGGGAGATGAGCAGTACTTC; CDR3aa: CASSQRTGSGDEQYF
d_gene: .; v_gene: TRBV7-2; j_gene: TRBJ1-2; abundance: .; CDR3nt: TGTGCCAGCAGCTTAGCGGAGAACTATGGCTACACCTTC; CDR3aa: CASSLAENYGYTF
d_gene: .; v_gene: TRBV5-4; j_gene: TRBJ1-2; abundance: .; CDR3nt: TGTGCCAGCAGCTTGGTTAAGACAGATTCTTATGGCTACACCTTC; CDR3aa: CASSLVKTDSYGYTF
d_gene: TRBD1; v_gene: TRBV5-4; j_gene: TRBJ1-1; abundance: once; CDR3nt: TGTGCCAGCAGTTCCGGGACAGGGCCGAGCACTGAAGCTTTCTTT; CDR3aa: CASSSGTGPSTEAFF
d_gene: .; v_gene: TRBV5-4; j_gene: TRBJ2-2; abundance: .; CDR3nt: TGTGCCAGCAGCTTGGTGGACATTCCCGGGGAGCTGTTTTTT; CDR3aa: CASSLVDIPGELFF
d_gene: .; v_gene: TRBV4-1; j_gene: TRBJ1-5; abundance: .; CDR3nt: TGCGCCAGCAGCCAAGAAGCGGCATATAGCAATCAGCCCCAGCATTTT; CDR3aa: CASSQEAAYSNQPQHF
d_gene: TRBD1; v_gene: TRBV30; j_gene: TRBJ2-7; abundance: .; CDR3nt: TGTGCCTGGAGCCGGGACAGGGGTAGGCACGAGCAGTACTTC; CDR3aa: CAWSRDRGRHEQYF
d_gene: .; v_gene: TRBV5-1; j_gene: TRBJ1-4; abundance: few; CDR3nt: TGCGCCAGCAGCTTGTTCCAGGGGAATGAAAAACTGTTTTTT; CDR3aa: CASSLFQGNEKLFF
d_gene: TRBD1; v_gene: TRBV6-5; j_gene: TRBJ1-3; abundance: once; CDR3nt: TGTGCCAGCAGTTACGGGGACAGGGCCGATAACACCATATATTTT; CDR3aa: CASSYGDRADNTIYF
d_gene: TRBD1; v_gene: TRBV6-6; j_gene: TRBJ1-2; abundance: once; CDR3nt: TGTGCCAGCAGTTACTCGACAGGGGGCTTTTATGGCTACACCTTC; CDR3aa: CASSYSTGGFYGYTF
d_gene: .; v_gene: TRBV15; j_gene: TRBJ2-2; abundance: .; CDR3nt: TGTGCCACCAGCAGAGATCCCCTCTCGAGCGGAATCGGGGAGCTGTTTTTT; CDR3aa: CATSRDPLSSGIGELFF
d_gene: .; v_gene: TRBV24-1; j_gene: TRBJ2-2; abundance: .; CDR3nt: TGTGCCACCAGTGGTGACACTTGGACCGGGGAGCTGTTTTTT; CDR3aa: CATSGDTWTGELFF
d_gene: TRBD2; v_gene: TRBV24-1; j_gene: TRBJ2-1; abundance: .; CDR3nt: TGTGCCACCAATTCGCGGGGGGAGCAGTTCTTC; CDR3aa: CATNSRGEQFF